In its sample, the clone carrying this T cell receptor beta chain was seen once. Measured with immunoSEQ multiplex PCR; TCRdb has only the in-frame clones, and not every one. The sample comprises 70,000 to 80,000 clones, about 85% of which are singletons, and roughly 32% rests with the top ten. This sample is part of a study of blood T cell repertoires in COVID-19. Whole-study context: From the United States, Italy and Spain came samples of acute and convalescent COVID-19. From T cells, B-cell-depleted T cells, or PBMCs came the material, which was cDNA or gDNA.

The CDR3 sequence is 12 residues long. With V trimmed by 7 bases and J by 12 bases, 11 bases remained unmatched. This clonotype was obtained from a woman of 80 years or more with active or convalescent COVID-19. The sequenced sample was peripheral blood. The rearrangement links TRBV12-3 or TRBV12-4 to TRBJ1-1, with 7 bases that match TRBD1. The CDR3 nucleotides are TGTGCCAGCATCGATCCGACAGGGAACCCTTTCTTT. This translates into CASIDPTGNPFF.